Listed below are T cell receptor beta chains from one sample, sequenced in a study of cytomegalovirus exposure and HLA in healthy donors. The protocol was immunoSEQ multiplex PCR, while the TCRdb copy is restricted to in-frame clones and leaves out a portion. The table has some 150,000 clones, 80% to 95% seen once. The material sequenced was PBMCs. Source of these receptors: a man younger than 35 in good health and CMV-seronegative. Each CDR3 is given with its conserved first and last residue. Each record gives: D gene, J gene, V gene, clone size, CDR3 protein, CDR3 DNA. A D gene is named only where the DNA matches it firmly. Clone size is not always given. Where it is, it says once, few, many or a class for expanded clones.

. TRBJ1-2 TRBV7-9 once CASSFELTATNGYTF TGTGCCAGCAGCTTTGAGCTGACAGCGACAAATGGCTACACCTTC
TRBD2 TRBJ2-5 TRBV7-9 . CASSLAGASGTRGETQYF TGTGCCAGCAGTTTGGCGGGGGCTAGCGGGACTAGAGGGGAGACCCAGTACTTC
. TRBJ2-1 TRBV5-1 . CASSLASGSYNEQFF TGCGCCAGCAGCTTGGCCAGTGGGAGCTACAATGAGCAGTTCTTC
TRBD1 TRBJ2-5 TRBV5-1 . CASSLSPGQKETQYF TGCGCCAGCAGCTTGTCCCCGGGACAGAAAGAGACCCAGTACTTC
TRBD2 TRBJ2-3 TRBV18 . CASTKREGDTQYF TGTGCCAGCACGAAGCGGGAGGGGGATACGCAGTATTTT
TRBD1 TRBJ2-2 TRBV6-1 . CALQGSSSNTGELFF TGTGCCCTACAGGGGAGTAGTTCGAACACCGGGGAGCTGTTTTTT
. TRBJ2-1 TRBV29-1 . CSVEGLLASYNEQFF TGCAGCGTTGAAGGCCTCCTAGCGTCCTACAATGAGCAGTTCTTC
. TRBJ1-1 TRBV6-1 . CASNQGDTEAFF TGTGCCAGCAACCAAGGGGACACTGAAGCTTTCTTT
TRBD2 TRBJ2-3 TRBV2 . CASGEGLAGVFDTQYF TGTGCCAGCGGAGAGGGACTAGCGGGAGTTTTCGATACGCAGTATTTT
TRBD1 TRBJ1-2 TRBV5-6 . CASSRGQALYYGYTF TGTGCCAGCAGCAGGGGACAGGCTCTATACTATGGCTACACCTTC
. TRBJ2-7 TRBV6-1 . CASSEPRYEQYF TGTGCCAGCAGTGAACCCCGGTACGAGCAGTACTTC
TRBD2 TRBJ2-1 TRBV10-2 . CATGTSGGSYNEQFF TGCGCCACCGGGACTAGCGGGGGCTCCTACAATGAGCAGTTCTTC
TRBD1 TRBJ1-2 TRBV19 . CASSSSGTGGLRFYGYTF TGTGCCAGTAGTTCCTCCGGGACAGGGGGGTTAAGATTCTATGGCTACACCTTC
. TRBJ1-1 TRBV15 . CATSRGIYRANTEAFF TGTGCCACCAGCAGAGGTATTTACAGGGCGAACACTGAAGCTTTCTTT
. TRBJ2-5 TRBV11-3 . CASSLGAGRETQYF TGTGCCAGCAGCTTAGGGGCAGGGCGAGAGACCCAGTACTTC
. TRBJ2-5 TRBV6-1 . CASSEALTGKWPVQETQYF TGTGCCAGCAGTGAAGCCCTTACAGGGAAGTGGCCAGTCCAAGAGACCCAGTACTTC
TRBD1 TRBJ2-7 TRBV11-2 . CASSLGQDRNYYEQYF TGTGCCAGCAGCTTAGGACAGGACAGGAATTACTACGAGCAGTACTTC
. TRBJ1-1 TRBV5-1 . CASSRGMNTEAFF TGCGCCAGCAGCCGGGGAATGAACACTGAAGCTTTCTTT
. TRBJ2-1 TRBV13 . CASSPLAQLGEQFF TGTGCCAGCAGCCCTCTAGCGCAACTTGGTGAGCAGTTCTTC
. TRBJ1-3 TRBV7-8 . CASSLRDSRSGNTIYF TGTGCCAGCAGCTTAAGGGACTCCCGCTCTGGAAACACCATATATTTT
TRBD2 TRBJ2-1 TRBV29-1 . CSVEGLAGASYNEQFF TGCAGCGTTGAAGGACTAGCGGGAGCCTCTTACAATGAGCAGTTCTTC
. TRBJ1-3 TRBV4-1 . CASSPGTTSGNTIYF TGCGCCAGCAGCCCGGGGACAACGTCCGGAAACACCATATATTTT
TRBD1 TRBJ2-3 TRBV13 . CASSRPTGGITDTQYF TGTGCCAGCAGTCGCCCAACAGGGGGCATAACAGATACGCAGTATTTT
TRBD2 TRBJ2-3 TRBV7-3 . CASSLNGGAQDTQYF TGTGCCAGCAGCTTAAACGGGGGGGCCCAAGATACGCAGTATTTT
. TRBJ1-4 TRBV6-5 . CASSSAHSTNEKLFF TGTGCCAGCAGTTCCGCCCACTCAACTAATGAAAAACTGTTTTTT
TRBD2 TRBJ2-3 TRBV30 . CAWNSGLAGSTDTQYF TGTGCCTGGAATTCGGGACTAGCGGGGAGCACAGATACGCAGTATTTT
. TRBJ2-2 TRBV7-9 . CASSFTNTGELFF TGTGCCAGCAGCTTTACGAACACCGGGGAGCTGTTTTTT
. TRBJ1-1 TRBV10-1 once CATPGCQGYPF TGCGCCACCCCAGGGTGCCAGGGGTATCCCTTT
TRBD2 TRBJ2-5 TRBV27 . CASSRTTSGRDGETQYF TGTGCCAGCAGTCGAACGACTAGCGGGAGGGACGGAGAGACCCAGTACTTC
. TRBJ1-3 TRBV4-3 . CASSREAGAGNTIYF TGCGCCAGCAGCCGGGAGGCGGGGGCTGGAAACACCATATATTTT
. TRBJ2-1 TRBV28 . CASSRGYSYNEQFF TGTGCCAGCAGCCGAGGTTACTCCTACAATGAGCAGTTCTTC
TRBD1 TRBJ2-2 TRBV7-3 . CASSLAGTVNTGELFF TGTGCCAGCAGCTTAGCCGGGACAGTCAACACCGGGGAGCTGTTTTTT
. TRBJ2-3 TRBV4-2 . CASSQAAGAGTDTQYF TGTGCCAGCAGCCAAGCTGCGGGGGCGGGCACAGATACGCAGTATTTT
. TRBJ2-2 TRBV5-1 . CASSWTIATGELFF TGCGCCAGCAGCTGGACAATTGCCACCGGGGAGCTGTTTTTT
. TRBJ2-2 TRBV5-1 . CASTLSSLSGPKTNTGELFF TGCGCCAGCACCCTAAGCAGCTTGAGTGGGCCGAAGACGAACACCGGGGAGCTGTTTTTT
TRBD1 TRBJ2-7 TRBV5-1 . CASSFRDRNYEQYF TGCGCCAGCAGCTTCCGGGACAGAAACTACGAGCAGTACTTC
TRBD1 TRBJ1-1 TRBV7-8 . CASSPRQGAEAFF TGTGCCAGCAGCCCCAGACAGGGGGCCGAAGCTTTCTTT
. TRBJ1-2 TRBV9 . CASSVGEDIYGYTF TGTGCCAGCAGCGTAGGGGAGGACATTTATGGCTACACCTTC
. TRBJ1-1 TRBV19 . CASSSTGNTEAFF TGTGCCAGTAGTTCAACAGGGAACACTGAAGCTTTCTTT
TRBD2 TRBJ2-3 TRBV30 . CAWSVGQGGTDTQYF TGTGCCTGGAGTGTAGGGCAGGGAGGGACAGATACGCAGTATTTT
TRBD1 TRBJ1-4 TRBV19 . CASMRQGGRNEKLFF TGTGCCAGTATGAGACAGGGGGGAAGGAATGAAAAACTGTTTTTT
. TRBJ2-5 TRBV27 . CASSFSGRQETQYF TGTGCCAGCAGTTTCTCCGGTCGACAAGAGACCCAGTACTTC
. TRBJ1-1 TRBV9 . CASSPQGNTEAFF TGTGCCAGCAGCCCCCAGGGAAACACTGAAGCTTTCTTT
TRBD1 TRBJ1-3 TRBV5-5 many CASSWGGTGPGNTIYF TGTGCCAGCAGCTGGGGCGGGACAGGGCCTGGAAACACCATATATTTT
TRBD2 TRBJ2-3 TRBV6-4 few CASSATSGGTDTQYF TGTGCCAGCAGCGCCACTAGCGGGGGGACAGATACGCAGTATTTT
. TRBJ1-2 TRBV2 once CASSPGGTSHGYTF TGTGCCAGCAGCCCCGGCGGTACCAGCCATGGCTACACCTTC
. TRBJ2-5 TRBV6-5 once CASSRVPGRGTQYF TGTGCCAGCAGCAGAGTGCCTGGACGGGGGACCCAGTACTTC
. TRBJ2-6 TRBV29-1 . CSVYGGGSSGANVLTF TGCAGCGTTTACGGTGGCGGCAGCTCTGGGGCCAACGTCCTGACTTTC
TRBD1 TRBJ2-7 TRBV19 . CASSTEVWDRGLSYEQYF TGTGCCAGTAGTACAGAGGTTTGGGACAGGGGGCTTTCCTACGAGCAGTACTTC
TRBD1 TRBJ2-2 TRBV5-1 . CASSPDRPNTGELFF TGCGCCAGCAGCCCGGACAGGCCGAACACCGGGGAGCTGTTTTTT
. TRBJ1-2 TRBV28 few CASSLSAQGTYGYTF TGTGCCAGCAGTTTGTCCGCCCAGGGGACCTATGGCTACACCTTC
. TRBJ1-5 TRBV19 . CASSIFPRVSSQPQHF TGTGCCAGTAGTATATTCCCCAGGGTCTCCAGTCAGCCCCAGCATTTT
TRBD1 TRBJ2-5 TRBV2 . CASSESRDSRAQETQYF TGTGCCAGCAGTGAAAGTCGGGACAGTCGGGCCCAAGAGACCCAGTACTTC
. TRBJ2-7 TRBV10-3 . CAIRDRTVSYEQYF TGTGCCATCAGAGACAGGACCGTATCCTACGAGCAGTACTTC
TRBD2 TRBJ2-1 TRBV11-2 . CASSVLGGGARLDNEQFF TGTGCCAGCAGCGTTCTGGGCGGGGGGGCCAGGCTGGATAATGAGCAGTTCTTC
. TRBJ1-4 TRBV5-1 . CASSFAPNEKLFF TGCGCCAGCAGCTTTGCGCCTAATGAAAAACTGTTTTTT